This T cell receptor (beta chain) was documented in a study of blood T cell repertoires in COVID-19 (dated by TCRdb to 2020 to 2021). Concerning the study at large: The collaborator samples originated in the United States, Italy and Spain and spanned the acute and convalescent phases of COVID-19. The material from the prospective study consisted of cDNA or gDNA derived from T cells, B-cell-depleted T cells, or PBMCs. Subjects who had been exposed to COVID-19, were actively infected with it, or had recovered from it provided the deeply sampled blood TCRbeta repertoires that made up the dataset. A freely available public database, intended as a resource for researchers studying the immune response to SARS-CoV-2, is where the repertoires were released. Samples were obtained from the ongoing ImmuneRACE study (first 160 participants) and from 1,254 subjects provided by 6 global collaborators. Nearly every sample came with metadata listing a de-identified subject ID, COVID-19 status, age in years and sex. Where available, HLA class I and class II types were obtained from metadata supplied by the sample provider rather than from assay-based typing.

The immunoSEQ Assay, a bias-controlled multiplex PCR, was used to amplify TCRbeta CDR3 regions from genomic DNA. The original pipeline was this. The number of nucleated cells in each sample was estimated from the amplification of reference gene primers within the assay. Sequence reads were collapsed and filtered to measure the absolute abundance of every unique TCRbeta CDR3 rearrangement. For each sample, productive Simpson clonality was calculated by taking the square root of Simpson's diversity index across productive rearrangements. As stored in TCRdb, this immuneACCESS dataset retains in-frame rearrangements with V and J assigned. A fraction of the clones does not appear; measured against another copy, unresolved V genes explain less than half of the discrepancy, and the remainder lacks a known reason. V, J and clone size are those of that table, while D and trimming were read from the DNA. The sample contains tens of thousands of clones, approximately 85% of them found a single time. The biggest ten clones account for just over 5% of the sample.

Collaborating institutions collected whole blood in K2EDTA tubes following their own protocols. Collaborator samples were shipped for TCRbeta analysis as frozen whole blood, isolated PBMCs, or DNA extracted from either sample type. What the study reported, not specific to this receptor: The quantity of clinical and demographic metadata differed by source and by participant and was supplied without curation.

The V end gives up 1 base and the J end 1 base, leaving 5 bases in the junction not matched to a gene. For CDR1 and CDR2, the germline V gene lists SGHRS and YFSETQ. The CDR3 goes from the cysteine to the phenylalanine over 16 residues. The sequence is cut down to CDR3 DNA, 48 bases in frame from base 1. Of note for this clone: Its antigen has not been determined. The record has no base qualities; no much larger clone is one base away.

The rearranged segments are TRBV5-1 and TRBJ2-5; 9 nucleotides in the junction match TRBD2. Sequencing input: peripheral blood. The TCR sequence derives from an elderly man with acute or convalescent COVID-19. CDR3 region: CASSLRASGAQETQYF. Read as DNA, the sequence is TGCGCCAGCAGCTTGCGAGCTAGCGGGGCCCAAGAGACCCAGTACTTC. With all but the CDR3 taken from the reference TRBV5-1 and TRBJ2-5 genes, the full variable domain is: KAGVTQTPRYLIKTRGQQVTLSCSPISGHRSVSWYQQTPGQGLQFLFEYFSETQRNKGNFPGRFSGRQFSNSRSEMNVSTLELGDSALYLCASSLRASGAQETQYFGPGTRLLVL.